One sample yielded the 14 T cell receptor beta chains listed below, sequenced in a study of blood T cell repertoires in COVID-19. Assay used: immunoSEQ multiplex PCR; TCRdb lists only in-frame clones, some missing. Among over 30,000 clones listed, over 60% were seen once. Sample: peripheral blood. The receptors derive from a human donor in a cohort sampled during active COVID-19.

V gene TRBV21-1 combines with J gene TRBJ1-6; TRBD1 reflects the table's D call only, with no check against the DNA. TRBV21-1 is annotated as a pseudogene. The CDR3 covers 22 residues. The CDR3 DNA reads TGTGCCAGCAGCAAAGTTTACAGGGGGAACCGACGCGGGAGCTCCTATAATTCACCCCTCCACTTT. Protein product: CASSKVYRGNRRGSSYNSPLHF.

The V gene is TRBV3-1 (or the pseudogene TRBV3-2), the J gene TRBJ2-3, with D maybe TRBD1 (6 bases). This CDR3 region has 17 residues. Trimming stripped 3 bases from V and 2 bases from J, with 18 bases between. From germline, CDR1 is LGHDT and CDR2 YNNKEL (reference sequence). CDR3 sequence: CASSQTLTGINTDTQYF. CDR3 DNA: TGTGCCAGCAGCCAGACCCTGACAGGTATAAACACAGATACGCAGTATTTT.

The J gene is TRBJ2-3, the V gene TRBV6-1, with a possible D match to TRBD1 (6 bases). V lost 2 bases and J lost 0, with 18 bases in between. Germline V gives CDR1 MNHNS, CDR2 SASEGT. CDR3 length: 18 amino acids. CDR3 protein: CASSESERQGRSTDTQYF. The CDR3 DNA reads TGTGCCAGCAGTGAATCTGAGAGGCAGGGGAGAAGCACAGATACGCAGTATTTT.

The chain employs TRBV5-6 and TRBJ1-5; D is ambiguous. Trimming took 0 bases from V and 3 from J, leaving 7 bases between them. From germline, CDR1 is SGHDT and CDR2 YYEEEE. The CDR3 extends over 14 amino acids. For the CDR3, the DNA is TGTGCCAGCAGCTTGGCGTACTCCAATCAGCCCCAGCATTTT. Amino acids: CASSLAYSNQPQHF.

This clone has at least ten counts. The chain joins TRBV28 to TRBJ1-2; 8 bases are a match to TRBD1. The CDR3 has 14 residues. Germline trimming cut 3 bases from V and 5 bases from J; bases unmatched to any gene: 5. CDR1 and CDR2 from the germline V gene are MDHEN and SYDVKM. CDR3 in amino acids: CASSFPRQGYGYTF. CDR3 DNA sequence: TGTGCCAGCAGTTTTCCCCGACAGGGGTATGGCTACACCTTC.

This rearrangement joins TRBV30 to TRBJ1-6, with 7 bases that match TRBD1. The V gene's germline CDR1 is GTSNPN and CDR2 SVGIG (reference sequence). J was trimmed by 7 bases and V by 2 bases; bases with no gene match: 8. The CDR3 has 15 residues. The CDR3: CAWSTSTGTNSPLHF. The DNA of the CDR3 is TGTGCCTGGAGTACCTCGACAGGGACCAATTCACCCCTCCACTTT. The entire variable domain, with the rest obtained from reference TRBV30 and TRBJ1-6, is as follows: SQTIHQWPATLVQPVGSPLSLECTVEGTSNPNLYWYRQAAGRGLQLLFYSVGIGQISSEVPQNLSASRPQDRQFILSSKKLLLSDSGFYLCAWSTSTGTNSPLHFGNGTRLTVT.

Here the CDR3 DNA reads TGTGCCAGCAGCCAAGATGGAGGGGACCGCTATGGCTACACCTTC. It specifies CASSQDGGDRYGYTF. J is TRBJ1-2 and V is TRBV4-2; D may be TRBD1 (5 bases). The CDR3 totals 15 residues. CDR1 and CDR2 (germline): LGHNA, YNFKEQ. V was pared by 0 bases and J by 4 bases, with 12 bases between.

As DNA, the CDR3 is TGCGCCAGCAGCGTCTGGGGGACTAGCGGTGTCGATGAGCAGTTCTTC. This encodes CASSVWGTSGVDEQFF. The chain uses TRBV5-1 and TRBJ2-1, with 11 bases that match TRBD2. The junction had 11 bases not matched to a gene; V was cut back by 4 bases and J by 8 bases. CDR3 size: 16 residues. CDR1 is SGHRS, CDR2 YFSETQ, per germline.

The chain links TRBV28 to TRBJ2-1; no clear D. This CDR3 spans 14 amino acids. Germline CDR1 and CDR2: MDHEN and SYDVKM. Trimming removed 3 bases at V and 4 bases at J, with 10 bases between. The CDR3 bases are TGTGCCAGCAGTTTTTTAGCATCTTACAATGAGCAGTTCTTC. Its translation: CASSFLASYNEQFF.

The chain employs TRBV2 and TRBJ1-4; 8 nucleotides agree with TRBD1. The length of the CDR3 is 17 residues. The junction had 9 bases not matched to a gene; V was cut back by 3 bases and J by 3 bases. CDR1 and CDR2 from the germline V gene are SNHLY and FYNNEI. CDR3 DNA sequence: TGTGCCAGCAGTGACAGGGGGCCTTCCCTGCCTAATGAAAAACTGTTTTTT. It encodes CASSDRGPSLPNEKLFF.

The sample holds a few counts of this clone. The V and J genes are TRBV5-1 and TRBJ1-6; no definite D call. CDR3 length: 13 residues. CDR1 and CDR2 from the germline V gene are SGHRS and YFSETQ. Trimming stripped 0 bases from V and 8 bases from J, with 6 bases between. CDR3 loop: CASSLVVDSPLHF. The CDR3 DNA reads TGCGCCAGCAGCTTGGTAGTCGATTCACCCCTCCACTTT.

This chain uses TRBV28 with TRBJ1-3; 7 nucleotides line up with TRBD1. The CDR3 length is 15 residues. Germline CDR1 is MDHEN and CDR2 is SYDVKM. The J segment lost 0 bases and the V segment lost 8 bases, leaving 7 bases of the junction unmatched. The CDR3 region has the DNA TGTGCCAGCCGAACACAGGGGTACTCTGGAAACACCATATATTTT. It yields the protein CASRTQGYSGNTIYF.

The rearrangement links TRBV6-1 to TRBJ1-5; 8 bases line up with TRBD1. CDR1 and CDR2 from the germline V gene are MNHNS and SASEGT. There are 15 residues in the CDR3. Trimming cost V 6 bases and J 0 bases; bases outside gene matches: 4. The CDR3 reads CASRIQGVSNQPQHF. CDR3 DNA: TGTGCCAGCAGGATACAGGGGGTTAGCAATCAGCCCCAGCATTTT.

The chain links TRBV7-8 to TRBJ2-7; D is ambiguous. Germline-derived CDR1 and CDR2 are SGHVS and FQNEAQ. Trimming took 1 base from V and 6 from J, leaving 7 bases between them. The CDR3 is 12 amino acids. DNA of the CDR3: TGTGCCAGCAGCTTAGTCCTAGGCGAGCAGTACTTC. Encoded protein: CASSLVLGEQYF.